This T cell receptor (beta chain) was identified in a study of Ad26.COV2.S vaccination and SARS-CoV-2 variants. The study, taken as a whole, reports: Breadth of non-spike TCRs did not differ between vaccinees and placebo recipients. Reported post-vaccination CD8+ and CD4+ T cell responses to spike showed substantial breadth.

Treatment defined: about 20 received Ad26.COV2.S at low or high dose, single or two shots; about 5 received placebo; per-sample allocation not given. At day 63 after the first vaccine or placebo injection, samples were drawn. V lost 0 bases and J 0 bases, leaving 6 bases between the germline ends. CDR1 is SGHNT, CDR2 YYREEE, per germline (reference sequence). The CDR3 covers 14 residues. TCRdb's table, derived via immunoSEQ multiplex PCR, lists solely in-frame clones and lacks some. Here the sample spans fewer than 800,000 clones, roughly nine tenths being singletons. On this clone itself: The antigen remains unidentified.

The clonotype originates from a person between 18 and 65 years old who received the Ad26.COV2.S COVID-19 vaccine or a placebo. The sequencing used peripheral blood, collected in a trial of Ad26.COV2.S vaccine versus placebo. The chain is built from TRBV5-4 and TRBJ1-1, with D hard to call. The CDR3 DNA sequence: TGTGCCAGCAGCTTGGACAGCATGAACACTGAAGCTTTCTTT. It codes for CASSLDSMNTEAFF.